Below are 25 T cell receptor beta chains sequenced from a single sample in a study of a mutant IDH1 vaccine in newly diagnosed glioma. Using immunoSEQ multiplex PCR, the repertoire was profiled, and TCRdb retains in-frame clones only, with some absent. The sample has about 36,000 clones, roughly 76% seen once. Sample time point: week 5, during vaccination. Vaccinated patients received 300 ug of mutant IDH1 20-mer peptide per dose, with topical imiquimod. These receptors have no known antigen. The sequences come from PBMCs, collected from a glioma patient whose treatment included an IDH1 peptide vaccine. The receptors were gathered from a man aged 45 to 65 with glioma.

CDR3 in amino acids: CASSPLGQGNTGELFF. In DNA, the CDR3 is TGCGCCAGCAGCCCCCTTGGACAGGGGAACACCGGGGAGCTGTTTTTT. V gene TRBV4-1 combines with J gene TRBJ2-2; 8 bases are a match to TRBD1. The V gene's germline CDR1 is MGHRA and CDR2 YSYEKL. The CDR3 is made up of 16 amino acids. V lost 4 bases, J lost 1 base, and 5 bases stayed unmatched.

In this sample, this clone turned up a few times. CDR3 coding DNA: TGTGCCAGCAGGAGGGGACTAGCGGGAAAGCGGGATACGCAGTATTTT. It codes for CASRRGLAGKRDTQYF. V is TRBV7-8 and J is TRBJ2-3; 13 bases are shared with TRBD2. V trimming: 6 bases; J trimming: 6 bases; junction bases outside the gene matches: 9. This CDR3 region has 16 residues. Germline CDR1 and CDR2: SGHVS and FQNEAQ.

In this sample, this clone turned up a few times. CDR3 bases: TGTGCCAGCACCCCCCAGGGGAACTCCTACGAGCAGTACTTC. Its protein product is CASTPQGNSYEQYF. The V gene is TRBV2, the J gene TRBJ2-7, with D perhaps matching TRBD1 (6 bases). The V and J ends lost 7 bases and 0 bases respectively, with 13 bases between them. Germline V gene lookup returns CDR1 SNHLY and CDR2 FYNNEI. CDR3 length equals 14 residues.

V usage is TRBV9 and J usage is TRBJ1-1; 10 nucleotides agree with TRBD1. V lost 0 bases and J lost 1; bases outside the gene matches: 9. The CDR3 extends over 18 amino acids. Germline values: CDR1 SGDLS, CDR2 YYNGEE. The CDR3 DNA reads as TGTGCCAGCAGCGTAGTGGGACAGGGGTTGTCATGGAACACTGAAGCTTTCTTT. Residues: CASSVVGQGLSWNTEAFF.

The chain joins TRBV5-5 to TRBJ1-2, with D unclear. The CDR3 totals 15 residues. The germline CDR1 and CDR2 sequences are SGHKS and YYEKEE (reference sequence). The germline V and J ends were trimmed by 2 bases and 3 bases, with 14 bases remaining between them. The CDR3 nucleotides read TGTGCCAGCAGCTTTGAACAATTAAACGACTATGGCTACACCTTC. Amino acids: CASSFEQLNDYGYTF.

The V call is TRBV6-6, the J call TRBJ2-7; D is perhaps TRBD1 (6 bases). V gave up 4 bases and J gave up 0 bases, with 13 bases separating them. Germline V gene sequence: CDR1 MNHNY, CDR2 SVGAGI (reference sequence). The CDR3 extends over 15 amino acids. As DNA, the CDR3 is TGTGCCAGCAGTTCCGACAGGCCCAGCTCCTACGAGCAGTACTTC. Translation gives CASSSDRPSSYEQYF.

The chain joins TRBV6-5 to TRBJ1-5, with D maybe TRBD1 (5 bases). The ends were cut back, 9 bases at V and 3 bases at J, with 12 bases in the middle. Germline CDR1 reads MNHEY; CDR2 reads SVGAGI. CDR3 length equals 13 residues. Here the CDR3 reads CASRRDYNQPQHF. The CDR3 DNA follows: TGTGCCAGTAGACGGGACTACAATCAGCCCCAGCATTTT.

CDR3 residues: CASSYSPEGRAFF. CDR3 coding DNA: TGTGCCAGCAGTTACTCGCCCGAGGGGAGGGCTTTCTTT. The genes are TRBV6-6 and TRBJ1-1; possible D gene TRBD1, 5 bases. V lost 0 bases to trimming and J lost 11 bases, with 13 bases between them. Germline CDR1 and CDR2: MNHNY and SVGAGI (reference sequence). The CDR3 extends over 13 amino acids.

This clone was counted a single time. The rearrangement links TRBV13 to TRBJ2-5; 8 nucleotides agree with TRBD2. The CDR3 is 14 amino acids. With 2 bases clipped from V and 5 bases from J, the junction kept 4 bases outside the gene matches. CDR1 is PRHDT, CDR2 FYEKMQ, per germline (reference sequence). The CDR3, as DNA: TGTGCCAGCAGCTTATGGACGGGAGGGGAGACCCAGTACTTC. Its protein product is CASSLWTGGETQYF.

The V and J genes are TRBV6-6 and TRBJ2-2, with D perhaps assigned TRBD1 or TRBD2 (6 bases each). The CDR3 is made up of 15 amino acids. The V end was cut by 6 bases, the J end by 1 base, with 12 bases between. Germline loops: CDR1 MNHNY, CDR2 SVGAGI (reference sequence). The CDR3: CASSGGLGNTGELFF. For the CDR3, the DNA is TGTGCCAGCAGCGGGGGCCTAGGGAACACCGGGGAGCTGTTTTTT.

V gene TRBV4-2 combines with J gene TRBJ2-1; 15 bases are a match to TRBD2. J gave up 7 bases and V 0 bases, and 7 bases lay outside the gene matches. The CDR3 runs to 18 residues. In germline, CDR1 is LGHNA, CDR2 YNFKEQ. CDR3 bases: TGTGCCAGCAGCCAAGATGGGGGGACTAGCGGGGGGTCAAATGAGCAGTTCTTC. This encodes CASSQDGGTSGGSNEQFF.

CDR3 DNA: TGCGCCAGCAGCTTGGCCGGAGGGGCGTATGAGCAGTTCTTC. It specifies CASSLAGGAYEQFF. The rearrangement joins TRBV5-1 to TRBJ2-1, with TRBD2 as a possible D gene (6 bases). Germline V lookup: CDR1 SGHRS, CDR2 YFSETQ. This CDR3 spans 14 amino acids. V gave up 0 bases and J gave up 8 bases, with 12 bases separating them.

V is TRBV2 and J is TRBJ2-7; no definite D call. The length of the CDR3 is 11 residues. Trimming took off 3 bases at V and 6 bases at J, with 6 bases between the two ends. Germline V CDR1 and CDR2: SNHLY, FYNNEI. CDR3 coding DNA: TGTGCCAGCAGTGACATAGCCGAGCAGTACTTC. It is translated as CASSDIAEQYF. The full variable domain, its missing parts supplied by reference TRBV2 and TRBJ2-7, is EPEVTQTPSHQVTQMGQEVILRCVPISNHLYFYWYRQILGQKVEFLVSFYNNEISEKSEIFDDQFSVERPDGSNFTLKIRSTKLEDSAMYFCASSDIAEQYFGPGTRLTVT.

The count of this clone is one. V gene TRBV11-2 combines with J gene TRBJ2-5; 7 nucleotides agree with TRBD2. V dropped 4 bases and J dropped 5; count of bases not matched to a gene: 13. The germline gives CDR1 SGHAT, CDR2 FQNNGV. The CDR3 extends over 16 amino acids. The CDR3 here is CASSSTTSGVGETQYF. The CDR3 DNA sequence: TGTGCCAGCAGCTCTACCACGAGCGGGGTGGGGGAGACCCAGTACTTC.

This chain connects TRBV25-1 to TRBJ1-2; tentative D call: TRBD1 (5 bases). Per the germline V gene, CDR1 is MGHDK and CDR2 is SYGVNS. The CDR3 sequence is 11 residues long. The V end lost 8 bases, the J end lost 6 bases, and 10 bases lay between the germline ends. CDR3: CASQGSHGYTF. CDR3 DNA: TGTGCCAGCCAGGGTAGTCATGGCTACACCTTC.

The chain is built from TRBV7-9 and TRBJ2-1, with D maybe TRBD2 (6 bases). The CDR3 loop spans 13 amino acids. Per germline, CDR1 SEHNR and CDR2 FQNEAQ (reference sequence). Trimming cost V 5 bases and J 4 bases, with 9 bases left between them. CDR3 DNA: TGTGCCAGCAGCAAGGGAGGTTACAATGAGCAGTTCTTC. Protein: CASSKGGYNEQFF. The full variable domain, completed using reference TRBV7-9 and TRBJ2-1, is DTGVSQNPRHKITKRGQNVTFRCDPISEHNRLYWYRQTLGQGPEFLTYFQNEAQLEKSRLLSDRFSAERPKGSFSTLEIQRTEQGDSAMYLCASSKGGYNEQFFGPGTRLTVL.

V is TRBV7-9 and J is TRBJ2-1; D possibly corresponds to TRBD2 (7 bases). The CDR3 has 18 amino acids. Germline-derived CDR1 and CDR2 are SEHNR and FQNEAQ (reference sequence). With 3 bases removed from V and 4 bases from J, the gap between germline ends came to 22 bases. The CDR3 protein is CASSFLAWEGGLYNEQFF. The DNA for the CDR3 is TGTGCCAGCAGCTTCTTGGCTTGGGAGGGGGGACTATACAATGAGCAGTTCTTC.

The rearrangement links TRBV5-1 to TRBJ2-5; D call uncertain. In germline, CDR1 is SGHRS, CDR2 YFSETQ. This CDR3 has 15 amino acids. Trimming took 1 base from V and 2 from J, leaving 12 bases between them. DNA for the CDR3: TGCGCCAGCAGCTTGAAAGGACGGAATCAAGAGACCCAGTACTTC. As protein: CASSLKGRNQETQYF.

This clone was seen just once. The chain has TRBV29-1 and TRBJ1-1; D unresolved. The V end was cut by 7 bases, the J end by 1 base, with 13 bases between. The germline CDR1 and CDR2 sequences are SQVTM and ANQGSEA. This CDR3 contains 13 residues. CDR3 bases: TGCAGCGCGAGGTCGCGGACGAACACTGAAGCTTTCTTT. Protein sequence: CSARSRTNTEAFF.

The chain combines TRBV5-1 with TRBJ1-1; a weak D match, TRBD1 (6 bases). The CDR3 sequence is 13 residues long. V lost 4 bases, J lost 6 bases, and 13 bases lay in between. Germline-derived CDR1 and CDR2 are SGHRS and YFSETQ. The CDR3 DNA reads TGCGCCAGCAGCCAGGGGTGGGGACCTGAAGCTTTCTTT. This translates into CASSQGWGPEAFF.

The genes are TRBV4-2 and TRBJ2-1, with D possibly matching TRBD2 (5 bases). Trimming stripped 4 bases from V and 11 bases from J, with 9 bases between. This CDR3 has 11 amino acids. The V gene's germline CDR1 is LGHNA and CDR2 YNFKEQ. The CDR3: CASSLGMQQFF. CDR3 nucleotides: TGTGCCAGCAGCCTCGGGATGCAGCAGTTCTTC.

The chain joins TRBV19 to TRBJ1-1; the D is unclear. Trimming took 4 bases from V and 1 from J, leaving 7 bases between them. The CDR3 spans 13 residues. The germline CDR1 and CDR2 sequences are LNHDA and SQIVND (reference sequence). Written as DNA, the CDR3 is TGTGCCAGTAGTACACAAGGGAACACTGAAGCTTTCTTT. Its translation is CASSTQGNTEAFF.

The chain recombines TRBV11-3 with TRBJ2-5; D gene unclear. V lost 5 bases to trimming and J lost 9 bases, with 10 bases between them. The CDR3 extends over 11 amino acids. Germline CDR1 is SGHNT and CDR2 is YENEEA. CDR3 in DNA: TGTGCCAGCAGCAGGCTTGGGCCCCAGTACTTC. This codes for CASSRLGPQYF.

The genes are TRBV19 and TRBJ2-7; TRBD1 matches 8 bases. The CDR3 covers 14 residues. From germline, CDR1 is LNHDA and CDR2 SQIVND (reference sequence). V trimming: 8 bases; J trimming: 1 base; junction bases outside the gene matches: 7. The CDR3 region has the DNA TGTGCCAGTTCAGCAGGGGGCTGGTCCTACGAGCAGTACTTC. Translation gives CASSAGGWSYEQYF.

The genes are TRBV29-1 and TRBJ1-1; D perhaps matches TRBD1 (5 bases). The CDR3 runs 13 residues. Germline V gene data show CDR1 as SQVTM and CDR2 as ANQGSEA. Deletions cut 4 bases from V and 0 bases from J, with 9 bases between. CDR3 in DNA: TGCAGCGTTGTTGGGGGAATGAACACTGAAGCTTTCTTT. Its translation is CSVVGGMNTEAFF.